This entry features one T cell receptor beta chain sequence. By sample share, this clonotype is medium-sized (0.01 to 0.1%). Its antigen is not yet known. No base qualities exist here, and no much larger clone lies one base off it. The data stem from a study of T-cell reconstitution after alpha-beta-depleted transplantation in children (dated by TCRdb to about 2016). Some background on the complete study: Using TCR repertoire profiling, the study followed T-cell immune reconstitution in a quantitative way in children after TCRalphabeta/CD19-depleted allogeneic hematopoietic cell transplantation.

Results and caveats for the whole study, not just this receptor: Hyperexpanded clone frequencies declined over subsequent months; after one year, T-cell counts and TCRbeta diversity were mostly attributed to newly produced T cells. In some patients, the high TCRbeta diversity seen at day 60 was put down to recipient T cells and intrathymic progenitors that had survived conditioning. Apparently early alphabetaT-cell count recovery about two months after transplant reportedly relied on only several hundred rapidly expanded clones derived from non-depleted graft cells.

Libraries were constructed by PCR. Sequencing instrument: Illumina HiSeq 2500. TCR library preparation used molecular barcoding, with unique molecular identifiers applied to normalize quantification of the TCRbeta repertoire. TCRdb reran the public reads through fastp at Q25 and MiXCR, keeping productive beta chains. Merged by CDR3 protein, the rows form single entries marked with the most common genes and DNA. The sample has 7,000 to 9,500 distinct CDR3 sequences on record, approximately 29% of them singletons. Together, the top ten hold about 2.2% of the sample. Inclusive of the bounding cysteine and phenylalanine, the CDR3 is 14 residues long. Of the read, only the CDR3 DNA is kept; its 42 bases are in frame from base 1. V is pared back by 4 bases and J by 6 bases, with 14 bases lying between the germline termini. CDR1 and CDR2 were assigned from the germline V gene as SGHDT and YYEEEE. The time point tag for this specimen amounts to: day 60 (about 2 months) after transplantation. The treatment or condition label here, explained by the study, means: allogeneic hematopoietic cell transplantation with graft depleted of TCRalphabeta T cells and CD19 B cells. The children who served as transplant recipients had been given grafts of TCRalphabeta/CD19-depleted allogeneic hematopoietic cells.

This receptor was obtained from a boy in the first two years of life who had a stem cell transplant for SCID, so the T cells may come from the graft donor. Sequencing used peripheral blood, obtained 60 days after TCRalphabeta/CD19-depleted stem cell transplant. The sequence is built from TRBV5-6 and TRBJ2-4; the D gene assignment is ambiguous. This receptor has the CDR3 CASSAVPWGNIQYF. The DNA sequence reads TGTGCCAGCAGCGCGGTCCCTTGGGGAAACATTCAGTACTTC.